One and the same sample provided the 18 T cell receptor beta chains below, sequenced in a study of blood T cell repertoires in COVID-19. The table came from immunoSEQ multiplex PCR; TCRdb's copy has only in-frame clones and leaves some out. This sample yields around 60,000 clones, of which about 92% are seen a single time; roughly 1.3% belongs to the top ten. Sequencing was performed on peripheral blood. Receptor source: a man aged 55-75 years with acute or convalescent COVID-19.

This chain uses TRBV19 with TRBJ1-5; 10 bases map to TRBD1. V gave up 7 bases and J gave up 6 bases; unmatched junction bases: 18. Germline V lookup: CDR1 LNHDA, CDR2 SQIVND (reference sequence). CDR3 size: 18 residues. The CDR3 coding sequence is TGTGCCAGTAACCCCCTAGGGACAGGGGTGGGGATCACTCAGCCCCAGCATTTT. Encoded protein: CASNPLGTGVGITQPQHF.

The rearrangement links TRBV2 to TRBJ2-1, with unresolved D. The CDR3 has 14 residues. Germline CDR1 and CDR2: SNHLY and FYNNEI. Between the trimmed V and J ends, which lost 8 bases and 0 bases, there was a span of 11 bases. CDR3 DNA sequence: TGTGCCAGCCGTCGGCCTAGCTCCTACAATGAGCAGTTCTTC. Amino acid sequence: CASRRPSSYNEQFF.

J is TRBJ1-2 and V is TRBV5-8, with 9 bases fitting TRBD1. This CDR3 region has 16 residues. The ends lost 0 bases at V and 2 bases at J; junction bases unmatched: 5. The germline CDR1 and CDR2 sequences are SGHTS and YDEGEE. The CDR3 region is CASSLGRGQGNYGYTF. The CDR3, as DNA: TGTGCCAGCAGCTTGGGCAGGGGACAGGGAAACTATGGCTACACCTTC. The variable domain in full, completed from reference TRBV5-8 and TRBJ1-2, reads EAGVTQSPTHLIKTRGQQATLRCSPISGHTSVYWYQQALGLGLQFLLWYDEGEERNRGNFPPRFSGRQFPNYSSELNVNALELEDSALYLCASSLGRGQGNYGYTFGSGTRLTVV.

J is TRBJ2-3 and V is TRBV13; 9 bases fit TRBD2. V shed 0 bases, J shed 3 bases, and the junction held 1 base outside the gene matches. CDR1 and CDR2 (germline): PRHDT, FYEKMQ (reference sequence). This CDR3 has 15 residues. Here the CDR3 reads CASSLGTSGTDTQYF. As DNA, the CDR3 is TGTGCCAGCAGCTTAGGGACTAGCGGAACAGATACGCAGTATTTT.

The J gene is TRBJ1-2, the V gene TRBV5-6, with D perhaps TRBD1 (5 bases). The CDR3 runs to 14 residues. Germline V gene sequence: CDR1 SGHDT, CDR2 YYEEEE. Trimming removed 1 base at V and 0 bases at J, with 7 bases between. The DNA of the CDR3 is TGTGCCAGCAGCTTGCTGGGGCCTAACTATGGCTACACCTTC. It codes for CASSLLGPNYGYTF.

V and J are TRBV5-1 and TRBJ1-1, with 7 bases lining up with TRBD1. CDR3 length equals 15 residues. Germline trimming cut 0 bases from V and 5 bases from J; bases unmatched to any gene: 7. Germline assignment: CDR1 SGHRS and CDR2 YFSETQ. The DNA of the CDR3 is TGCGCCAGCAGCTTGGGATCTTGGGACAGAACTGAAGCTTTCTTT. This encodes CASSLGSWDRTEAFF.

This clone was seen a handful of times. V gene TRBV7-2 combines with J gene TRBJ2-3; weak D call: TRBD2 (6 bases). Germline V gene lookup returns CDR1 SGHTA and CDR2 FQGNSA. This CDR3 spans 15 amino acids. Trimming cost V 4 bases and J 1 base, with 12 bases left between them. The CDR3 reads CASSSGEDGTDTQYF. In DNA, the CDR3 is TGTGCCAGCAGCTCGGGAGAGGACGGCACAGATACGCAGTATTTT.

V and J are TRBV29-1 and TRBJ2-1, with D perhaps matching TRBD1 (5 bases). The CDR3 is made up of 15 amino acids. Trimming pared 1 base from V and 1 base from J, leaving 11 bases between. Germline CDR1 SQVTM, CDR2 ANQGSEA. The CDR3 DNA sequence: TGCAGCGTTGAAGGAGACAACAGGTCCTACAATGAGCAGTTCTTC. Protein: CSVEGDNRSYNEQFF.

The chain carries TRBV7-9 and TRBJ2-3, with TRBD1 matching 9 bases. J was trimmed by 7 bases and V by 4 bases; bases with no gene match: 12. There are 16 residues in the CDR3. From germline, CDR1 is SEHNR and CDR2 FQNEAQ (reference sequence). The CDR3 sequence is CASSYDRDRALYTQYF. The CDR3 DNA reads TGTGCCAGCAGCTACGACCGGGACAGGGCATTGTATACGCAGTATTTT.

The chain combines TRBV7-8 with TRBJ1-6, with D perhaps TRBD1 (6 bases). Trimming shortened V by 5 bases and J by 8 bases, and 19 bases separated the two germline ends. This CDR3 contains 16 residues. In germline, CDR1 is SGHVS, CDR2 FQNEAQ. CDR3 DNA: TGTGCCAGCAGCCCCTCGGGACACCCCAGGGATTCACCCCTCCACTTT. Its translation: CASSPSGHPRDSPLHF.

The chain uses TRBV4-1 and TRBJ2-7; possible D gene TRBD1, 6 bases. V lost 4 bases and J lost 3, with 13 bases in between. Germline CDR1 MGHRA, CDR2 YSYEKL. The CDR3 runs to 14 residues. The CDR3 protein is CASSRQTGIYEQYF. Here the CDR3 DNA reads TGCGCCAGCAGCCGACAAACAGGGATCTACGAGCAGTACTTC.

The chain is built from TRBV5-1 and TRBJ2-1, with 7 bases identical to TRBD1. Trimming at V came to 0 bases and at J to 10 bases, leaving 10 bases not matched to a gene. The CDR3 consists of 15 residues. Germline CDR1 is SGHRS and CDR2 is YFSETQ. The CDR3 sequence is CASSLGARTGIEQFF. The CDR3 region has the DNA TGCGCCAGCAGCTTGGGAGCCCGGACAGGAATAGAGCAGTTCTTC.

The V call is TRBV12-3 or TRBV12-4, the J call TRBJ1-5, with D perhaps TRBD1 (6 bases). The CDR3 covers 13 residues. Trimming took 3 bases from V and 6 from J, leaving 9 bases between them. This CDR3 is CASSLQGFQPQHF. In nucleotides, the CDR3 is TGTGCCAGCAGTTTGCAGGGGTTTCAGCCCCAGCATTTT.

The chain is built from TRBV28 and TRBJ1-2; D unclear. Germline CDR1 and CDR2: MDHEN and SYDVKM. V was clipped by 7 bases and J by 10 bases, with 7 bases between them. The CDR3 spans 9 residues. The CDR3 DNA reads TGTGCCAGCACCCCTCCCTACACCTTC. It is translated as CASTPPYTF.

The chain has TRBV19 and TRBJ1-6, with 7 positions matching TRBD1. J lost 10 bases, V lost 3 bases, and 6 bases had no gene match. This CDR3 has 14 residues. The germline gives CDR1 LNHDA, CDR2 SQIVND (reference sequence). The CDR3 nucleotides are TGTGCCAGTAGTATTACAGGGGTGGGATCACCCCTCCACTTT. This sequence encodes CASSITGVGSPLHF.

The chain is built from TRBV27 and TRBJ2-3, with 10 positions matching TRBD2. The CDR3 covers 15 residues. V shed 6 bases, J shed 3 bases, and the junction held 6 bases outside the gene matches. Germline-derived CDR1 and CDR2 are MNHEY and SMNVEV (reference sequence). The CDR3 nucleotides read TGTGCCAGCAGGCCAGCGGGGGGGCCTACAGATACGCAGTATTTT. It specifies CASRPAGGPTDTQYF.

The V gene is TRBV11-2, the J gene TRBJ2-3; weak D call: TRBD2 (5 bases). V lost 8 bases and J 3 bases, leaving 21 bases between the germline ends. Germline assignment: CDR1 SGHAT and CDR2 FQNNGV. There are 16 residues in the CDR3. The CDR3, as DNA: TGTGCCAGCGGTCTCACCGGTTTGACGGGGACAGATACGCAGTATTTT. Translating gives CASGLTGLTGTDTQYF. Based on the CDR3 plus reference TRBV11-2 and TRBJ2-3, the full variable domain is EAGVAQSPRYKIIEKRQSVAFWCNPISGHATLYWYQQILGQGPKLLIQFQNNGVVDDSQLPKDRFSAERLKGVDSTLKIQPAKLEDSAVYLCASGLTGLTGTDTQYFGPGTRLTVL.

The V and J genes are TRBV2 and TRBJ1-4; D may be TRBD1 (6 bases). Trimming pared 5 bases from V and 4 bases from J, leaving 14 bases between. This CDR3 has 15 residues. The germline V gene has CDR1 SNHLY and CDR2 FYNNEI. The CDR3 is CASSQTGRHNEKLFF. CDR3 bases: TGTGCCAGCAGTCAAACAGGGCGTCATAATGAAAAACTGTTTTTT.